These 22 T cell receptor beta chains were all obtained from the same sample, sequenced in a study of molecular identifiers for immune sequencing clone quantification. MiXCR was run by TCRdb on the PCR reads, yielding one entry per CDR3 protein. The sample lists hundreds of thousands of distinct CDR3 sequences, over 20% seen once, with about 0.79% in the top ten. The sample comprised naive CD8+ T cells from blood, with Jurkat cell RNA spiked in. Described subset: FACS-sorted CD8+CD4-CCR7+CD45RA+ naive T cells. The receptors were gathered from a human donor in good health. Some libraries in this study had Jurkat cell RNA spiked in.

V gene TRBV7-8 combines with J gene TRBJ2-5; tentative D call: TRBD1 (6 bases). Between the trimmed V and J ends, which lost 6 bases and 6 bases, there was a span of 23 bases. Germline V gene sequence: CDR1 SGHVS, CDR2 FQNEAQ. The CDR3 extends over 16 amino acids. The CDR3 protein is CASSQEPGQPIQTQYF. DNA for the CDR3: TGTGCCAGCAGTCAAGAGCCGGGACAACCAATACAGACCCAGTACTTC. The whole variable domain, filled in from reference TRBV7-8 and TRBJ2-5, reads GAGVSQSPRYKVAKRGQDVALRCDPISGHVSLFWYQQALGQGPEFLTYFQNEAQLDKSGLPSDRFFAERPEGSVSTLKIQRTQQEDSAVYLCASSQEPGQPIQTQYFGPGTRLLVL.

The table lists this clonotype with many counts. The chain is built from TRBV5-8 and TRBJ2-7, with 8 positions matching TRBD1. The trim removed 3 bases at V and 4 bases at J, leaving 9 bases unmatched. Germline-derived CDR1 and CDR2 are SGHTS and YDEGEE. The CDR3 loop spans 15 amino acids. The CDR3 here is CASSWAQDRAYEQYF. The CDR3 nucleotides are TGTGCCAGCAGCTGGGCCCAGGACAGGGCTTACGAGCAGTACTTC.

A note on this clonotype: Germline and junction disagree at one end, which may indicate a read error. This sequence joins TRBV7-7 and TRBJ2-5; 10 positions match TRBD2. Looked up from germline, CDR1 is SSHAT and CDR2 is FNYEAQ (reference sequence). CDR3 length equals 17 residues. The CDR3: CASSWASGSRGEETQYF. For the CDR3, the DNA is TGTGCTAGCAGTTGGGCTAGCGGGAGTCGTGGGGAAGAGACCCAGTACTTC.

On this clonotype itself: One base away lies a much larger clone, so this may be a sequencing read error. The chain recombines TRBV27 with TRBJ1-5; TRBD1 aligns across 8 bases. The germline gives CDR1 MNHEY, CDR2 SMNVEV (reference sequence). The CDR3 contains 15 residues. Trimming cost V 4 bases and J 2 bases; bases outside gene matches: 4. CDR3 in DNA: TGTGCCAGCAGTTCTCAGGGGGCGGGCAATCAGCCCCAGCATTTT. It yields the protein CASSSQGAGNQPQHF.

This clonotype was counted ten times or more. The chain uses TRBV7-2 and TRBJ1-5, with 7 bases matching TRBD1. Germline V lookup: CDR1 SGHTA, CDR2 FQGNSA. The junction had 4 bases not matched to a gene; V was cut back by 2 bases and J by 0 bases. This CDR3 has 16 amino acids. CDR3 sequence: CASSLTDRHSNQPQHF. As DNA, the CDR3 is TGTGCCAGCAGCTTAACGGACAGGCATAGCAATCAGCCCCAGCATTTT.

This clonotype showed up just a few times. The gene calls are TRBV24-1 and TRBJ2-1, with a possible D match to TRBD2 (7 bases). Trimming removed 5 bases from V and 5 bases from J, with 15 bases in between. The CDR3 totals 15 residues. Per the germline V gene, CDR1 is KGHDR and CDR2 is SFDVKD. The CDR3 protein is CATSAGRGPDNEQFF. CDR3 in DNA: TGTGCCACCAGTGCGGGGCGGGGGCCTGACAATGAGCAGTTCTTC.

The chain recombines TRBV11-2 with TRBJ2-7; the D gene is possibly TRBD1 (6 bases). The CDR3 is 16 residues long. Germline V CDR1 and CDR2: SGHAT, FQNNGV. V dropped 6 bases and J dropped 6 bases, with 24 bases sitting between them. CDR3 DNA: TGTGCCAGCAGGGAAGAAACAGGGCCCCCCCTTTTCGAGCAGTACTTC. Protein sequence: CASREETGPPLFEQYF.

In this sample, this clonotype turned up a few times. The rearrangement uses TRBV18 and TRBJ1-1; D is undetermined. The CDR3 loop spans 17 amino acids. Trimming stripped 3 bases from V and 0 bases from J, with 17 bases between. From germline, CDR1 is KGHSH and CDR2 LQKENI. The CDR3 reads CASSPVGSVPMNTEAFF. As DNA, the CDR3 is TGTGCCAGCTCACCTGTGGGTTCGGTCCCGATGAACACTGAAGCTTTCTTT. Drawing the rest from reference TRBV18 and TRBJ1-1, the complete variable domain is NAGVMQNPRHLVRRRGQEARLRCSPMKGHSHVYWYRQLPEEGLKFMVYLQKENIIDESGMPKERFSAEFPKEGPSILRIQQVVRGDSAAYFCASSPVGSVPMNTEAFFGQGTRLTVV.

This clonotype showed up many times. V gene TRBV6-1 combines with J gene TRBJ2-3, with TRBD2 matching over 7 bases. The CDR3 is 15 amino acids. Germline trimming cut 5 bases from V and 4 bases from J; bases unmatched to any gene: 9. Germline CDR1 MNHNS, CDR2 SASEGT. This chain's CDR3 is CASSRLAQSSDTQYF. CDR3 coding DNA: TGTGCCAGCAGTAGACTAGCTCAGTCGTCAGATACGCAGTATTTT.

This clonotype was observed a handful of times. This chain uses TRBV6-6 with TRBJ2-7, with 7 bases fitting TRBD1. V trimming: 7 bases; J trimming: 2 bases; junction bases outside the gene matches: 2. CDR1 is MNHNY, CDR2 SVGAGI, per germline (reference sequence). CDR3 length: 12 residues. CDR3 nucleotide sequence: TGTGCCAGCAAGGGACAGCCCTACGAGCAGTACTTC. This sequence encodes CASKGQPYEQYF.

This clonotype was found many times. The chain has TRBV19 and TRBJ2-3; TRBD2 is a possible D gene (7 bases). This CDR3 comprises 14 residues. The V end lost 6 bases, the J end lost 2 bases, and 12 bases lay between the germline ends. Germline V gene sequence: CDR1 LNHDA, CDR2 SQIVND (reference sequence). CDR3 amino acids: CASSPGGHTDTQYF. DNA for the CDR3: TGTGCCAGTAGCCCGGGGGGCCACACAGATACGCAGTATTTT.

This clonotype came up a few times. The chain joins TRBV6-5 to TRBJ2-3, with 8 bases matching TRBD2. The CDR3 runs to 15 residues. Germline loops: CDR1 MNHEY, CDR2 SVGAGI. The junction had 5 bases not matched to a gene; V was cut back by 6 bases and J by 0 bases. DNA for the CDR3: TGTGCCAGCAGCAATAGCGGGGCTAGCACAGATACGCAGTATTTT. This encodes CASSNSGASTDTQYF.

Note on this clonotype: Compared with germline, one end of the junction differs, possibly owing to a read error. The V call is TRBV20-1, the J call TRBJ1-1, with a tentative D call TRBD1 (5 bases). CDR1 is DFQATT, CDR2 SNEGSKA, per germline (reference sequence). This CDR3 spans 18 amino acids. The CDR3 DNA is TGCAGTGCTAGAGGAATACGGGGGTGGGAGGGGACGAACACTGGAGCTTTCTTT. Translating it yields CSARGIRGWEGTNTGAFF.

This clonotype was recorded at least ten times. This chain uses TRBV6-5 with TRBJ1-3; D unclear. This CDR3 has 14 amino acids. In germline, CDR1 is MNHEY, CDR2 SVGAGI. Deletions cut 8 bases from V and 1 base from J, with 12 bases between. The DNA of the CDR3 is TGTGCCAGCGGCAGCAGCGCTTCTGGAAACACCATATATTTT. Translation: CASGSSASGNTIYF.

This clonotype was counted at least ten times. The chain carries TRBV20-1 and TRBJ2-2, with D perhaps TRBD1 (6 bases). CDR3 length: 16 residues. CDR1 is DFQATT and CDR2 is SNEGSKA in the germline V gene (reference sequence). V was shortened by 0 bases and J by 0 bases, with 11 bases between the two germline ends. CDR3 loop: CSARDLGTTNTGELFF. Written as DNA, the CDR3 is TGCAGTGCTAGAGATTTAGGGACAACGAACACCGGGGAGCTGTTTTTT.

This clonotype was seen ten or more times. CDR3 in amino acids: CASSSIEETQYF. In nucleotides, the CDR3 is TGTGCCAGCAGTAGTATAGAAGAGACCCAGTACTTC. The chain is built from TRBV7-2 and TRBJ2-5; D gene ambiguous. Trimming cost V 6 bases and J 3 bases, with 8 bases left between them. This CDR3 region has 12 residues. The germline CDR1 and CDR2 sequences are SGHTA and FQGNSA.

This clonotype has more than one count but fewer than ten. The chain carries TRBV4-1 and TRBJ1-2, with D possibly matching TRBD1 (6 bases). V lost 6 bases to trimming and J lost 0 bases, with 14 bases between them. The CDR3 is made up of 15 amino acids. Germline V gene sequence: CDR1 MGHRA, CDR2 YSYEKL. CDR3 protein: CASRRTATTNYGYTF. In DNA, the CDR3 is TGCGCCAGCAGAAGGACAGCGACAACTAACTATGGCTACACCTTC.

This clonotype occurred many times. V gene TRBV7-6 combines with J gene TRBJ2-3; the D is unclear. The germline CDR1 and CDR2 sequences are SGHVS and FNYEAQ. The CDR3 extends over 14 amino acids. Trimming cost V 6 bases and J 1 base, with 11 bases left between them. CDR3 sequence: CASRSGGGTDTQYF. CDR3 DNA: TGTGCCAGCAGATCAGGCGGTGGCACAGATACGCAGTATTTT. The variable domain in full, with the rest retrieved from reference TRBV7-6 and TRBJ2-3, is GAGVSQSPRYKVTKRGQDVALRCDPISGHVSLYWYRQALGQGPEFLTYFNYEAQQDKSGLPNDRFSAERPEGSISTLTIQRTEQRDSAMYRCASRSGGGTDTQYFGPGTRLTVL.

This clonotype came up many times. The chain has TRBV6-2 or TRBV6-3 and TRBJ2-1; a possible D gene is TRBD2 (6 bases). The CDR3 has 13 residues. Germline CDR1 is MNHEY and CDR2 is SVGEGT. V shed 5 bases and J shed 7 bases, with 12 bases lying between them. In DNA, the CDR3 is TGTGCCAGCAGTACCGGGGGAGAGAATGAGCAGTTCTTC. Translated, it gives CASSTGGENEQFF.

With regard to this clonotype: A much larger clone differs from this one at a single base, so this may be a read error. This chain uses TRBV4-3 with TRBJ2-7; D uncertain. In germline, CDR1 is LGHNA, CDR2 YSLEER. Trimming cost V 4 bases and J 2 bases, with 15 bases left between them. The CDR3 runs 15 residues. The CDR3 DNA sequence: TGCGCCAGCAGCCGAGATCTGGGCCCTCCCTACGAGCAGTACTTC. Translated: CASSRDLGPPYEQYF.

This clonotype has just a few counts. The rearrangement joins TRBV6-5 to TRBJ2-5; D may be TRBD1 (6 bases). The V gene lost 6 bases and the J gene lost 2 bases, with 10 bases spanning the gap. CDR3 size: 13 residues. Germline lookup yields CDR1 MNHEY and CDR2 SVGAGI. The CDR3 reads CASSHGTQETQYF. The DNA of the CDR3 is TGTGCCAGCAGCCACGGGACACAAGAGACCCAGTACTTC.

Only a few counts were recorded for this clonotype. This may be a read error: a much more frequent sequence differs by one nucleotide. The rearrangement uses TRBV7-6 and TRBJ2-5; D perhaps matches TRBD2 (5 bases). Trimming shortened V by 5 bases and J by 5 bases, and 21 bases separated the two germline ends. Germline V gives CDR1 SGHVS, CDR2 FNYEAQ. The CDR3 consists of 16 residues. The CDR3 sequence is CASSPGSRYPPETQYF. The DNA of the CDR3 is TGTGCCAGCAGCCCGGGGAGCAGGTATCCGCCCGAGACCCAGTACTTC. The full variable domain, rest sourced from reference TRBV7-6 and TRBJ2-5, is GAGVSQSPRYKVTKRGQDVALRCDPISGHVSLYWYRQALGQGPEFLTYFNYEAQQDKSGLPNDRFSAERPEGSISTLTIQRTEQRDSAMYRCASSPGSRYPPETQYFGPGTRLLVL.